This TCR beta chain was recorded in a study of cytomegalovirus exposure and HLA in healthy donors. Study-wide points: The study recorded 164 TCR beta chains that were cytomegalovirus-associated.

Germline V lookup: CDR1 SNHLY, CDR2 FYNNEI. CDR3 length: 14 amino acids. V lost 3 bases to trimming and J lost 4 bases; unmatched junction nucleotides: 4. Here immunoSEQ multiplex PCR was the method, and the copy in TCRdb shows in-frame clones only, minus some. The table lists almost 200,000 clones, about 81% of them singletons, with around 1.2% in the top ten. As for this clone: Antigen: not known.

Material for sequencing was PBMCs. The clonotype comes from a young woman in good health and CMV-seronegative. This chain uses TRBV2 with TRBJ2-5, with 8 bases lining up with TRBD2. The CDR3 bases are TGTGCCAGCAGTGACACGCTAGCGGGAGAGACCCAGTACTTC. Its protein is CASSDTLAGETQYF. The whole variable domain, remainder taken from reference TRBV2 and TRBJ2-5, is EPEVTQTPSHQVTQMGQEVILRCVPISNHLYFYWYRQILGQKVEFLVSFYNNEISEKSEIFDDQFSVERPDGSNFTLKIRSTKLEDSAMYFCASSDTLAGETQYFGPGTRLLVL.